The table lists the clone carrying this T cell receptor (beta chain) with a count of one. The antigen remains undetermined. The sample comes from a study of shared clonotypes between healthy human individuals. This table comes from immunoSEQ multiplex PCR, and its TCRdb copy is limited to in-frame clones, with some not included. This table holds hundreds of thousands of clones, 92% found once. Naive-designated CD8 cells lacked CD45RO, were positively enriched for CCR7, and omitted terminally differentiated effector memory CD45RA+ cells. The CDR3 runs 16 residues. Germline trimming cut 2 bases from V and 5 bases from J; bases unmatched to any gene: 8. Germline V lookup: CDR1 MDHEN, CDR2 SYDVKM. Study-level results: Shared clonotypes: roughly 5% naive CD4, approximately 3.4% naive CD8, roughly 2.2% memory CD4, approximately 0.37% memory CD8. Among donors, sharing of clonotypes was expected to be affected by sequencing depth.

Sequencing was performed on naive CD8+ T cells sorted from blood. This sequence joins TRBV28 and TRBJ1-1; TRBD1 aligns across 10 bases. The TCR sequence derives from a man aged 25 to 40 in good health. DNA for the CDR3: TGTGCCAGCAGTTTACGCTTCTTGGACAGGGGGACTGAAGCTTTCTTT. Protein: CASSLRFLDRGTEAFF.